This T cell receptor (beta chain) stems from a study of blood T cell repertoires in COVID-19. The CDR3 spans 13 residues. The V gene lost 7 bases and the J gene lost 8 bases, with 17 bases spanning the gap. Using immunoSEQ multiplex PCR, the repertoire was profiled, and TCRdb retains in-frame clones only, with some absent. The sample has a few hundred thousand clones, 84% seen once. The TCR sequence derives from a man aged 35 to 55 who had recovered from COVID-19. The chain joins TRBV12-3 or TRBV12-4 to TRBJ1-1; maybe TRBD1 (6 bases). Sample: peripheral blood. DNA for the CDR3: TGTGCCAGCACCCAAAGGCTAGGGGGAGAAGCTTTCTTT. Encoded protein: CASTQRLGGEAFF.